These T cell receptor beta chains were read from a single sample in a study of blood T cell repertoires in COVID-19. The data were produced by immunoSEQ multiplex PCR, yet TCRdb's version contains in-frame clones alone and is incomplete. This sample carries fewer than 200,000 clones, around 83% of them seen once, and the ten largest clones take roughly 3.1%. The sample was PBMCs or T cells enriched from blood (not recorded which). Receptors originate from a young woman who had been exposed to COVID-19. CDR3s include the opening cysteine and the closing phenylalanine or tryptophan. The D gene is left open where the match is weak. Clone size is not always given. Where it is, it says once, few, many or a class for expanded clones.

d_call	v_call	j_call	clone_size	cdr3_nt	cdr3_aa
-	TRBV11-2	TRBJ1-2	-	TGTGCCAGCAGCCCTTCGGGGAGCGGCTACACCTTC	CASSPSGSGYTF
-	TRBV19	TRBJ2-2	-	TGTGCCAGTAGTCCTTTAAGCCGTCCTACCGGGGAGCTGTTTTTT	CASSPLSRPTGELFF
-	TRBV7-6	TRBJ2-7	-	TGTGCCAGCAGCTTAGCGCACGGCTACGAGCAGTACTTC	CASSLAHGYEQYF
-	TRBV20-1	TRBJ2-1	-	TGCAGTGCTGCCGTGGAGAATGAGCAGTTCTTC	CSAAVENEQFF
-	TRBV9	TRBJ2-3	-	TGTGCCAGCAGCGTAGGGGCCCGCACAGATACGCAGTATTTT	CASSVGARTDTQYF
-	TRBV18	TRBJ2-4	-	TGTGCCAGCTCACAAATTAACCGGGACTTCGGCGACATTCAGTACTTC	CASSQINRDFGDIQYF
-	TRBV19	TRBJ1-1	-	TGTGCCAGTAGTATAGTACAGGGGAACACTGAAGCTTTCTTT	CASSIVQGNTEAFF
-	TRBV23-1	TRBJ1-6	once	TGCGCCAGCAGTGCGACGGGAAGCTCCTATAATTCACCCCTCCACTTT	CASSATGSSYNSPLHF
-	TRBV9	TRBJ1-1	-	TGTGCCAGCAGCGTAGGGGCAGGCGAAGCTTTCTTT	CASSVGAGEAFF
TRBD1	TRBV13	TRBJ1-3	-	TGTGCCAGCAGCCGAGGGGGACAGGGGGGACACACCATATATTTT	CASSRGGQGGHTIYF
-	TRBV7-9	TRBJ1-5	-	TGTGCCAGCAGCTTGGGAGGGCAAGCCCAGCATTTT	CASSLGGQAQHF
-	TRBV5-4	TRBJ1-2	-	TGTGCCAGCAGCGCACTGGTCCGGGTGGGCTATGGCTACACCTTC	CASSALVRVGYGYTF
-	TRBV3-1/TRBV3-2	TRBJ1-4	-	TGTGCCAGCAGCCACTCCCCGGGGGAAAAACTGTTTTTT	CASSHSPGEKLFF
-	TRBV18	TRBJ2-7	-	TGTGCCAGCTCACCACCAACAGGGCCCTACGAGCAGTACTTC	CASSPPTGPYEQYF
-	TRBV19	TRBJ2-3	once	TGTGCCAGTAGCATCCCCCAGGGGAGAGATACGCAGTATTTT	CASSIPQGRDTQYF
-	TRBV11-2	TRBJ1-1	few	TGTGCCAGCAGCTTAGCGGTAAACACTGAAGCTTTCTTT	CASSLAVNTEAFF
-	TRBV6-5	TRBJ1-2	once	TGTGCCAGCAGTTACAGGGGCGGCTACACCTTC	CASSYRGGYTF
TRBD2	TRBV19	TRBJ2-3	-	TGTGCCAGTAGTTCAAGCGGGGGGGGTGCAGATACGCAGTATTTT	CASSSSGGGADTQYF
-	TRBV19	TRBJ1-5	-	TGTGCCAGTAGTATGGGCAGGGAGGATCAGCCCCAGCATTTT	CASSMGREDQPQHF
TRBD2	TRBV5-1	TRBJ2-4	-	TGCGCCAGCAGCTTGGCAGCGGGGCAAAACATTCAGTACTTC	CASSLAAGQNIQYF
-	TRBV19	TRBJ2-1	-	TGTGCCAGTAGTATAGATGGGGGCTACAGCCGGGACAATGAGCAGTTCTTC	CASSIDGGYSRDNEQFF
TRBD1	TRBV6-5	TRBJ2-7	-	TGTGCCAGCAGAAAGACAGGGCAAACCTACGAGCAGTACTTC	CASRKTGQTYEQYF
-	TRBV29-1	TRBJ2-2	-	TGCAGCGGCGGAGCATCCGGGGAGCTGTTTTTT	CSGGASGELFF
-	TRBV30	TRBJ1-5	-	TGTGCCTGGAGTCCGCAGGCTTCTCGGCCCCAGCATTTT	CAWSPQASRPQHF
TRBD2	TRBV30	TRBJ2-1	-	TGTGCCTGGAGTGGAGTAGGGCGGGGGGGCCGCCACAATGAGCAGTTCTTC	CAWSGVGRGGRHNEQFF
-	TRBV2	TRBJ1-1	-	TGTGCCAGCACCCAACACGAGAACACTGAAGCTTTCTTT	CASTQHENTEAFF
TRBD1	TRBV7-2	TRBJ1-1	-	TGTGCCAGCAGCTCCCCCTCCCGGGACAGGGCTTTCTTT	CASSSPSRDRAFF
TRBD1	TRBV28	TRBJ1-1	-	TGTGCCAGCGTCAGGGGGTACACTGAAGCTTTCTTT	CASVRGYTEAFF
-	TRBV4-1	TRBJ2-5	-	TGCGCCAGCAGACAGTCAGAGACCCAGTACTTC	CASRQSETQYF